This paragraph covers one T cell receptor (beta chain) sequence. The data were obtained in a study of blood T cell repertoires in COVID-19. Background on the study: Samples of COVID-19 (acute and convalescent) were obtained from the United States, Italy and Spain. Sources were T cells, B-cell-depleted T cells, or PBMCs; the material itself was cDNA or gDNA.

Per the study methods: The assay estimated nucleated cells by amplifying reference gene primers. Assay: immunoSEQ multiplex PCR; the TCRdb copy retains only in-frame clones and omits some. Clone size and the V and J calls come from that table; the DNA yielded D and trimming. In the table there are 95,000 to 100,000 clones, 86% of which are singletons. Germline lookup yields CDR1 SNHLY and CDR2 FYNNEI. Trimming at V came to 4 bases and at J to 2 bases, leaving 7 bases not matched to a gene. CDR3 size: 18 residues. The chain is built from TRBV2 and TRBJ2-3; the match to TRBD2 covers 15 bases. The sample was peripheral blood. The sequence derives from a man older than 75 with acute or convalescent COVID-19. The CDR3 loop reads CASSGAWTSGRDTDTQYF. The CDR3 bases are TGTGCCAGCAGTGGAGCCTGGACTAGCGGGAGGGACACAGATACGCAGTATTTT.